The 17 T cell receptor beta chains below come from one sample, sequenced in a study of CD8+ T cells in alopecia areata. Reverse transcribed after extraction, RNA yielded cDNA as the sequencing template. Libraries were prepared by immunoSEQ multiplex PCR; TCRdb keeps only in-frame clonotypes and omits some of them. The sample holds around 100,000 clones, about 60% seen once. Source material: CD4+ T cells sorted from blood. The receptors derive from a human donor in good health.

This sequence joins TRBV4-3 and TRBJ2-1; 9 nucleotides line up with TRBD2. The ends lost 1 base at V and 10 bases at J; junction bases unmatched: 11. The CDR3 loop spans 16 amino acids. The germline V gene encodes CDR1 LGHNA and CDR2 YSLEER. CDR3: CASSQGPSSGGQEQFF. The CDR3, as DNA: TGCGCCAGCAGCCAAGGTCCCTCCAGCGGGGGGCAGGAGCAGTTCTTC.

A few counts support this clone. J is TRBJ1-1 and V is TRBV18; D is unclear. The length of the CDR3 is 12 residues. V was cut by 6 bases and J by 11 bases, with 16 bases left in between. Germline CDR1 is KGHSH and CDR2 is LQKENI. The CDR3 coding sequence is TGTGCCAGCTCCCCGGTAACGTCTTGGGCTTTCTTT. The encoded protein is CASSPVTSWAFF.

In DNA, the CDR3 is TGTGCCAGCAGCTTTCAGGAAACTGAAGCTTTCTTT. As protein: CASSFQETEAFF. This sequence joins TRBV5-6 and TRBJ1-1; no reliable D call. The germline V gene encodes CDR1 SGHDT and CDR2 YYEEEE. V shed 2 bases and J shed 5 bases, with 7 bases lying between them. The CDR3 is 12 amino acids.

V usage is TRBV10-3 and J usage is TRBJ2-4, with D maybe TRBD1 (6 bases). This CDR3 spans 17 amino acids. Germline V CDR1 and CDR2: ENHRY, SYGVKD. V was trimmed by 3 bases and J by 1 base, leaving 16 bases between them. CDR3 sequence (DNA): TGTGCCATCAGTGAAGGCAGGGGCTCGGCGGCCAAAAACATTCAGTACTTC. Translation: CAISEGRGSAAKNIQYF.

This rearrangement joins TRBV7-9 to TRBJ1-2; D is undetermined. Germline CDR1 reads SEHNR; CDR2 reads FQNEAQ (reference sequence). CDR3 length: 13 residues. V lost 4 bases, J lost 4 bases, and 10 bases lay in between. The CDR3 DNA follows: TGTGCCAGCAGCTCGCGGAGGGCCTATGGCTACACCTTC. It encodes CASSSRRAYGYTF.

The chain links TRBV30 to TRBJ2-2; 9 positions match TRBD1. Germline V gene lookup returns CDR1 GTSNPN and CDR2 SVGIG (reference sequence). V shed 4 bases, J shed 1 base, and the junction held 1 base outside the gene matches. This CDR3 region has 14 residues. CDR3: CAWNRGQNTGELFF. The CDR3 nucleotides read TGTGCCTGGAACAGGGGGCAGAACACCGGGGAGCTGTTTTTT.

The rearrangement links TRBV2 to TRBJ1-2, with D maybe TRBD1 (5 bases). The CDR3 contains 14 residues. Germline CDR1 reads SNHLY; CDR2 reads FYNNEI. V was pared by 8 bases and J by 7 bases, with 20 bases between. The CDR3 loop reads CASSEGGRESGYTF. The CDR3 DNA follows: TGTGCCAGCTCAGAAGGTGGCAGGGAGAGTGGCTACACCTTC. The whole variable domain, filled in from reference TRBV2 and TRBJ1-2, reads EPEVTQTPSHQVTQMGQEVILRCVPISNHLYFYWYRQILGQKVEFLVSFYNNEISEKSEIFDDQFSVERPDGSNFTLKIRSTKLEDSAMYFCASSEGGRESGYTFGSGTRLTVV.

This chain connects TRBV5-1 to TRBJ2-1, with unresolved D. Trimming cost V 1 base and J 7 bases, with 6 bases left between them. CDR3 length equals 12 residues. Germline lookup yields CDR1 SGHRS and CDR2 YFSETQ. The chain's CDR3 is CASSLWENEQFF. CDR3 nucleotide sequence: TGCGCCAGCAGCTTGTGGGAAAATGAGCAGTTCTTC.

This clone was detected once. The rearrangement uses TRBV29-1 and TRBJ1-1, with a possible D match to TRBD1 (5 bases). CDR3 length: 9 residues. Germline lookup yields CDR1 SQVTM and CDR2 ANQGSEA. The V end was cut by 7 bases, the J end by 6 bases, with 6 bases between. The CDR3 DNA follows: TGCAGCGGGGGGGCTGAAGCTTTCTTT. Translating gives CSGGAEAFF. The full variable domain, in which reference TRBV29-1 and TRBJ1-1 provide the parts outside the CDR3, is SAVISQKPSRDICQRGTSLTIQCQVDSQVTMMFWYRQQPGQSLTLIATANQGSEATYESGFVIDKFPISRPNLTFSTLTVSNMSPEDSSIYLCSGGAEAFFGQGTRLTVV.

This chain uses TRBV4-2 with TRBJ2-5, with TRBD2 matching 7 bases. Germline CDR1 is LGHNA and CDR2 is YNFKEQ. The CDR3 spans 17 residues. The V and J ends lost 0 bases and 3 bases, in that order; junction bases with no gene match: 10. The CDR3 DNA reads TGTGCCAGCAGCCAAGAAGCGGCTAGCGGATGGAAAGAGACCCAGTACTTC. Translated, it gives CASSQEAASGWKETQYF.

This clone appeared a few times. This chain connects TRBV30 to TRBJ1-2; 7 positions match TRBD1. V was clipped by 1 base and J by 8 bases; unmatched bases: 7. Germline-derived CDR1 and CDR2 are GTSNPN and SVGIG (reference sequence). CDR3 length: 13 residues. The CDR3 loop is CAWSDRGPGGYTF. The CDR3 DNA is TGTGCCTGGAGTGACAGGGGCCCTGGCGGCTACACCTTC.

This chain uses TRBV7-8 with TRBJ2-5, with 9 bases that match TRBD2. The V segment lost 7 bases and the J segment 4 bases; nucleotides outside the gene matches: 10. The germline gives CDR1 SGHVS, CDR2 FQNEAQ. This CDR3 has 15 amino acids. The CDR3 loop reads CASTPRGGAGETQYF. CDR3 DNA: TGTGCCAGCACCCCGCGGGGGGGGGCGGGAGAGACCCAGTACTTC.

The rearrangement uses TRBV10-3 and TRBJ2-7, with D perhaps matching TRBD1 or TRBD2 (5 bases each). This CDR3 has 13 amino acids. Germline V gene lookup returns CDR1 ENHRY and CDR2 SYGVKD. V lost 2 bases to trimming and J lost 1 base, with 6 bases between them. The CDR3 is CAISEGGSYEQYF. CDR3 nucleotides: TGTGCCATCAGTGAGGGGGGTTCCTACGAGCAGTACTTC.

CDR3: CASSLSLGLTDTQYF. CDR3 bases: TGTGCCAGCAGCTTATCACTCGGGCTAACAGATACGCAGTATTTT. The chain recombines TRBV7-2 with TRBJ2-3; D remains ambiguous. The V gene lost 2 bases and the J gene lost 3 bases, with 12 bases spanning the gap. From germline, CDR1 is SGHTA and CDR2 FQGNSA. The CDR3 sequence is 15 residues long.

V is TRBV6-6 and J is TRBJ1-2; D is unclear. Trimming removed 4 bases at V and 4 bases at J, with 10 bases between. The length of the CDR3 is 13 residues. Germline CDR1 and CDR2: MNHNY and SVGAGI (reference sequence). The CDR3 protein is CASSLDRVYGYTF. In DNA, the CDR3 is TGTGCCAGCAGTTTGGACCGCGTCTATGGCTACACCTTC.

This clone has only a few counts. The chain carries TRBV9 and TRBJ1-5; 8 bases line up with TRBD1. After removal of 2 bases from V and 2 bases from J, the junction contained 0 bases not matched to a gene. The germline V gene has CDR1 SGDLS and CDR2 YYNGEE. This CDR3 contains 14 residues. This CDR3 is CASSVGQGNQPQHF. The DNA for the CDR3 is TGTGCCAGCAGCGTGGGACAGGGCAATCAGCCCCAGCATTTT.

This clone was recorded a few times. The rearrangement links TRBV7-3 to TRBJ1-5; D unresolved. Deletions cut 8 bases from V and 3 bases from J, with 11 bases between. This CDR3 contains 13 residues. CDR1 and CDR2 (germline): SGHTA, FQGTGA. CDR3 sequence reads: CASSEGPNQPQHF. In DNA form, the CDR3 reads TGTGCCAGCTCCGAAGGCCCCAATCAGCCCCAGCATTTT.